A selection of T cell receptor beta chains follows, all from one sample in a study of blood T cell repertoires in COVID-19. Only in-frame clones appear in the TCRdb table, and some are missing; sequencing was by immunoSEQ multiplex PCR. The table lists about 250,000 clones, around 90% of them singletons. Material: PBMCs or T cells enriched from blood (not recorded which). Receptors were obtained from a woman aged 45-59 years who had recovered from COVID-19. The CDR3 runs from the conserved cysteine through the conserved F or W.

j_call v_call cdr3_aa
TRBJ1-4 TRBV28 CASSVQGSEKLFF
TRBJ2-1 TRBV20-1 CSARDLGEQFF
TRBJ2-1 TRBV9 CASSAGDRENEQFF
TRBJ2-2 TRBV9 CASSVGLGGDTGELFF
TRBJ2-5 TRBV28 CASTSSLETQYF
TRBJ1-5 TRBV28 CASSPSNQPQHF
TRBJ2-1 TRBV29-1 CSATGQGFYEQFF
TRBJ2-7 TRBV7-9 CASSLAQGADEQYF
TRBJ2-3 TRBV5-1 CASSLEGTSTDTQYF
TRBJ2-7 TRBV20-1 CSARQAYEQYF
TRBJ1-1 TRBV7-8 CASSSSTIRNTEAFF
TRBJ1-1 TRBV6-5 CASSLTGFGTEAFF
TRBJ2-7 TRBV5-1 CASSFGTGEYEQYF
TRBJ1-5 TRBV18 CASSLDRNSNQPQHF
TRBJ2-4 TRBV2 CASSPLVPGEHIQYF
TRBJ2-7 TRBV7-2 CASSLGLAGDEQYF
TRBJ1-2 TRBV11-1 CASSSGQGIYGYTF
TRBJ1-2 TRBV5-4 CASSLAGFYGYTF
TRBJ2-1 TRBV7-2 CASSLGAPSYNEQFF
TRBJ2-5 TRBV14 CASSQDYFQETQYF
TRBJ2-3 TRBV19 CASSIETSGRTDTQYF
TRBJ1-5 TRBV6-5 CASRQGGQPQHF